These 28 T cell receptor beta chains were sequenced from one sample in a study of blood T cell repertoires in COVID-19. This table comes from immunoSEQ multiplex PCR, and its TCRdb copy is limited to in-frame clones, with some not included. The sample has over 85,000 clones, approximately 86% seen once. Sequencing was carried out using peripheral blood. Every receptor here comes from a human donor in a cohort sampled during active COVID-19.

The V and J genes are TRBV9 and TRBJ1-1; D gene uncertain. With 0 bases removed from V and 4 bases from J, the gap between germline ends came to 7 bases. CDR3 length equals 13 residues. Looked up from germline, CDR1 is SGDLS and CDR2 is YYNGEE. The CDR3 bases are TGTGCCAGCAGCGTAGCGGGATCCACTGAAGCTTTCTTT. It codes for CASSVAGSTEAFF.

The V and J genes are TRBV19 and TRBJ1-5; 8 positions match TRBD1. CDR1 and CDR2 from the germline V gene are LNHDA and SQIVND (reference sequence). CDR3 length: 15 amino acids. V was pared by 6 bases and J by 1 base, with 5 bases of the junction left unmatched. This CDR3 is CASSVDRESNQPQHF. CDR3 in DNA: TGTGCCAGTAGCGTGGACAGGGAGAGCAATCAGCCCCAGCATTTT.

CDR3 sequence reads: CASRMGGANTGELFF. Written as DNA, the CDR3 is TGTGCCAGCAGGATGGGAGGGGCGAACACCGGGGAGCTGTTTTTT. This chain links TRBV7-6 with TRBJ2-2; TRBD2 agrees at 7 bases. Losses at the gene ends were 6 bases for V and 0 bases for J; bases not matched to a gene: 4. There are 15 residues in the CDR3. Germline CDR1 is SGHVS and CDR2 is FNYEAQ.

This chain joins TRBV9 and TRBJ2-1; perhaps TRBD1 as D (5 bases). The germline gives CDR1 SGDLS, CDR2 YYNGEE. The CDR3 totals 14 residues. Trimming shortened V by 0 bases and J by 9 bases, and 13 bases separated the two germline ends. The CDR3 coding sequence is TGTGCCAGCAGCGTAGACGGTGAAAGGGGTGAGCAGTTCTTC. Translated, it gives CASSVDGERGEQFF.

The chain has TRBV19 and TRBJ2-3; 8 nucleotides agree with TRBD2. The CDR3 covers 15 residues. Germline V lookup: CDR1 LNHDA, CDR2 SQIVND (reference sequence). J was trimmed by 0 bases and V by 5 bases; bases with no gene match: 4. Here the CDR3 DNA reads TGTGCCAGTAGTGTACTAGCGGCTAGCACAGATACGCAGTATTTT. Its protein product is CASSVLAASTDTQYF. The full variable domain, in which reference TRBV19 and TRBJ2-3 provide the parts outside the CDR3, is DGGITQSPKYLFRKEGQNVTLSCEQNLNHDAMYWYRQDPGQGLRLIYYSQIVNDFQKGDIAEGYSVSREKKESFPLTVTSAQKNPTAFYLCASSVLAASTDTQYFGPGTRLTVL.

V gene TRBV4-3 combines with J gene TRBJ2-1; 11 bases fit TRBD2. V shed 0 bases, J shed 9 bases, and the junction held 10 bases outside the gene matches. From germline, CDR1 is LGHNA and CDR2 YSLEER. This CDR3 spans 17 amino acids. CDR3 amino acids: CASSQDSSASGGFEQFF. CDR3 sequence (DNA): TGCGCCAGCAGCCAAGATTCTTCAGCTAGCGGGGGGTTTGAGCAGTTCTTC.

The V call is TRBV2, the J call TRBJ2-2; TRBD2 matches 12 bases. The germline gives CDR1 SNHLY, CDR2 FYNNEI. J was trimmed by 5 bases and V by 3 bases; bases with no gene match: 10. The CDR3 spans 18 residues. The CDR3 here is CASSDPSGGAIRTGELFF. The CDR3, as DNA: TGTGCCAGCAGTGACCCTAGCGGGGGGGCGATACGGACCGGGGAGCTGTTTTTT.

For this clone: Mismatch with germline at one junction end may stem from a read error. Other nucleotide sequences from this sample produce the same CDR3. The chain is built from TRBV7-9 and TRBJ2-7; the D gene is possibly TRBD1 (6 bases). Germline V gene sequence: CDR1 SEHNR, CDR2 FQNEAQ (reference sequence). The CDR3 totals 13 residues. The CDR3 DNA reads as TGTGCCAGCAGCCTCGTTTGGGGGCGCGAGCAATACTTC. Protein: CASSLVWGREQYF. Full variable domain (missing parts from reference TRBV7-9 and TRBJ2-7): DTGVSQNPRHKITKRGQNVTFRCDPISEHNRLYWYRQTLGQGPEFLTYFQNEAQLEKSRLLSDRFSAERPKGSFSTLEIQRTEQGDSAMYLCASSLVWGREQYFGPGTRLTVT.

J is TRBJ2-1 and V is TRBV9; 8 bases are shared with TRBD2. The CDR3 totals 15 residues. CDR1 is SGDLS and CDR2 is YYNGEE in the germline V gene. J gave up 0 bases and V 4 bases, and 3 bases lay outside the gene matches. The CDR3 loop is CASSIGTSSYNEQFF. Written as DNA, the CDR3 is TGTGCCAGCAGCATCGGGACTAGCTCCTACAATGAGCAGTTCTTC.

The chain couples TRBV18 to TRBJ2-4; 8 positions match TRBD1. Germline V gives CDR1 KGHSH, CDR2 LQKENI. V shed 3 bases and J 2 bases; nucleotides not matched to a gene: 9. The length of the CDR3 is 17 residues. The CDR3 protein is CASSPVRQGATKNIQYF. CDR3 bases: TGTGCCAGCTCACCGGTCAGGCAGGGGGCGACCAAAAACATTCAGTACTTC. Full variable domain (remainder filled in from reference TRBV18 and TRBJ2-4): NAGVMQNPRHLVRRRGQEARLRCSPMKGHSHVYWYRQLPEEGLKFMVYLQKENIIDESGMPKERFSAEFPKEGPSILRIQQVVRGDSAAYFCASSPVRQGATKNIQYFGAGTRLSVL.

V is TRBV4-1 and J is TRBJ2-2; D is possibly TRBD1 (5 bases). CDR1 and CDR2 (germline): MGHRA, YSYEKL. This CDR3 comprises 15 residues. V was shortened by 8 bases and J by 3 bases, with 16 bases between the two germline ends. CDR3: CASRKELGDTGELFF. CDR3 sequence (DNA): TGCGCCAGCCGCAAAGAGCTAGGGGACACCGGGGAGCTGTTTTTT.

The chain couples TRBV29-1 to TRBJ2-5; 12 bases line up with TRBD2. The ends lost 4 bases at V and 5 bases at J; junction bases unmatched: 5. The germline CDR1 and CDR2 sequences are SQVTM and ANQGSEA. This CDR3 is built from 14 residues. In DNA form, the CDR3 reads TGCAGCGTTGGACTAGCGGGAGTCAGGGAGACCCAGTACTTC. As protein: CSVGLAGVRETQYF.

The chain joins TRBV12-5 to TRBJ2-3; D is perhaps TRBD2 (6 bases). V dropped 1 base and J dropped 5 bases, with 7 bases sitting between them. The CDR3 covers 13 residues. The germline gives CDR1 LGHNT, CDR2 FRNRAP. DNA for the CDR3: TGTGCTAGTGGTTTGGGGGGAGGAGATACGCAGTATTTT. As protein: CASGLGGGDTQYF.

This clone appeared a single time. This chain joins TRBV6-6 and TRBJ2-7; D is possibly TRBD2 (7 bases). V shed 4 bases and J shed 7 bases, with 17 bases lying between them. The germline V gene encodes CDR1 MNHNY and CDR2 SVGAGI (reference sequence). The CDR3 has 14 amino acids. The CDR3 sequence is CASSSAGAWMEQYF. The CDR3, as DNA: TGTGCCAGCAGTTCGGCGGGGGCTTGGATGGAGCAGTACTTC.

The chain couples TRBV4-1 to TRBJ2-7; 7 bases align to TRBD2. This CDR3 region has 18 residues. Germline V gives CDR1 MGHRA, CDR2 YSYEKL. The ends lost 2 bases at V and 7 bases at J; junction bases unmatched: 20. The CDR3 region is CASSQRSTGRVGGGEQYF. CDR3 coding DNA: TGCGCCAGCAGCCAACGCTCAACTGGGAGGGTGGGAGGTGGAGAGCAGTACTTC.

This chain connects TRBV7-9 to TRBJ2-3, with 12 bases lining up with TRBD2. Germline-derived CDR1 and CDR2 are SEHNR and FQNEAQ (reference sequence). V lost 5 bases and J lost 0; bases outside the gene matches: 6. The CDR3 length is 17 residues. This chain's CDR3 is CASSGGLAGTSTDTQYF. The CDR3 coding sequence is TGTGCCAGCAGCGGCGGACTAGCGGGAACTAGCACAGATACGCAGTATTTT.

This chain joins TRBV7-2 and TRBJ1-6, with D unresolved. Looked up from germline, CDR1 is SGHTA and CDR2 is FQGNSA. V was pared by 1 base and J by 7 bases, with 11 bases between. The CDR3 is made up of 15 amino acids. Here the CDR3 reads CASSLVVGGNSPLHF. CDR3 sequence (DNA): TGTGCCAGCAGCTTAGTGGTGGGCGGGAATTCACCCCTCCACTTT.

The gene calls are TRBV27 and TRBJ1-2; TRBD1 aligns across 11 bases. J was trimmed by 7 bases and V by 8 bases; bases with no gene match: 6. Germline CDR1 MNHEY, CDR2 SMNVEV (reference sequence). This CDR3 contains 13 residues. The CDR3 protein is CASGPGQGVGYTF. The CDR3 region has the DNA TGTGCCAGCGGGCCGGGACAGGGGGTTGGCTACACCTTC.

The chain combines TRBV5-6 with TRBJ1-6, with D unclear. V lost 4 bases and J 0 bases, leaving 14 bases between the germline ends. Per germline, CDR1 SGHDT and CDR2 YYEEEE. The CDR3 extends over 17 amino acids. The DNA of the CDR3 is TGTGCCAGCAGCAAAGACACACGCTACTCCTATAATTCACCCCTCCACTTT. Protein product: CASSKDTRYSYNSPLHF.

The chain employs TRBV5-6 and TRBJ2-7, with 10 bases fitting TRBD2. The trim removed 5 bases at V and 7 bases at J, leaving 9 bases unmatched. This CDR3 is 14 amino acids long. Germline CDR1 reads SGHDT; CDR2 reads YYEEEE. The CDR3 DNA follows: TGTGCCAGCAGTGCCGGGACTAGCGCTGTAGAGCAGTACTTC. Its protein is CASSAGTSAVEQYF.

This sequence joins TRBV5-5 and TRBJ1-5; D is undetermined. This CDR3 contains 15 residues. V shed 4 bases and J shed 2 bases, with 13 bases lying between them. CDR1 and CDR2 from the germline V gene are SGHKS and YYEKEE (reference sequence). CDR3 nucleotides: TGTGCCAGCAGCCAGGACTGGGTGGGCAATCAGCCCCAGCATTTT. Its translation: CASSQDWVGNQPQHF. Variable domain in full (rest from reference TRBV5-5 and TRBJ1-5): DAGVTQSPTHLIKTRGQQVTLRCSPISGHKSVSWYQQVLGQGPQFIFQYYEKEERGRGNFPDRFSARQFPNYSSELNVNALLLGDSALYLCASSQDWVGNQPQHFGDGTRLSIL.

This clone has only one observation. This chain joins TRBV7-2 and TRBJ2-1, with 8 bases identical to TRBD2. With V trimmed by 5 bases and J by 5 bases, 8 bases remained unmatched. The germline V gene has CDR1 SGHTA and CDR2 FQGNSA. The length of the CDR3 is 15 residues. The CDR3 sequence: CASSRREGGNNEQFF. Here the CDR3 DNA reads TGTGCCAGCAGCCGTCGGGAGGGCGGGAACAATGAGCAGTTCTTC.

The chain uses TRBV7-2 and TRBJ1-2; TRBD1 is a possible D gene (5 bases). The V gene's germline CDR1 is SGHTA and CDR2 FQGNSA. This CDR3 is built from 14 residues. V was cut by 1 base and J by 8 bases, with 14 bases left in between. CDR3 nucleotide sequence: TGTGCCAGCAGCTTAGAGGCCAGGACATGGGGCTACACCTTC. Encoded protein: CASSLEARTWGYTF.

This clone was counted once. This chain joins TRBV3-1 (or the pseudogene TRBV3-2) and TRBJ2-7; 9 bases are a match to TRBD2. CDR3 length equals 14 residues. CDR1 is LGHDT, CDR2 YNNKEL, per germline (reference sequence). Trimming at V came to 2 bases and at J to 5 bases, leaving 4 bases not matched to a gene. The CDR3: CASSQSGGRNEQYF. The CDR3 DNA reads as TGTGCCAGCAGCCAAAGCGGGGGGCGCAACGAGCAGTACTTC.

The V gene is TRBV19, the J gene TRBJ1-6; D is unresolved. The V gene lost 6 bases and the J gene lost 0 bases, with 9 bases spanning the gap. This CDR3 spans 15 amino acids. Germline V lookup: CDR1 LNHDA, CDR2 SQIVND (reference sequence). CDR3 DNA: TGTGCCAGTAGGCTGGGCAGCTCCTATAATTCACCCCTCCACTTT. Its protein product is CASRLGSSYNSPLHF.

The chain is built from TRBV5-1 and TRBJ1-6; 9 bases agree with TRBD1. The germline V gene has CDR1 SGHRS and CDR2 YFSETQ. The CDR3 runs to 16 residues. V lost 6 bases to trimming and J lost 5 bases; unmatched junction nucleotides: 9. The CDR3 protein is CASKGQGSFHNSPLHF. The CDR3 DNA sequence: TGCGCCAGCAAGGGACAGGGCTCCTTTCATAATTCACCCCTCCACTTT.

The chain is built from TRBV9 and TRBJ1-1, with D unresolved. V was shortened by 0 bases and J by 1 base, with 10 bases between the two germline ends. Looked up from germline, CDR1 is SGDLS and CDR2 is YYNGEE. The CDR3 extends over 15 amino acids. The CDR3 spells CASSVDSGRNTEAFF. DNA of the CDR3: TGTGCCAGCAGCGTAGACAGTGGGAGGAACACTGAAGCTTTCTTT.

This clone came up a few times. V usage is TRBV7-8 and J usage is TRBJ1-1; no firm D call. This CDR3 region has 16 residues. In germline, CDR1 is SGHVS, CDR2 FQNEAQ. With 5 bases removed from V and 1 base from J, the gap between germline ends came to 17 bases. CDR3 amino acids: CASSPRTGSRNTEAFF. CDR3 sequence (DNA): TGTGCCAGCAGCCCCAGAACGGGATCTCGGAACACTGAAGCTTTCTTT.